What follows are 17 T cell receptor beta chains derived from one specimen sequenced in a study of control samples from healthy donors and cancer patients. Using immunoSEQ multiplex PCR, the repertoire was profiled, and TCRdb retains in-frame clones only, with some absent. The sample holds about 98,000 clones, around 80% seen once. The sequenced sample consisted of blood. The receptors were gathered from a woman aged 25-40 years in good health.

This clone was found once. V and J are TRBV4-2 and TRBJ2-3, with 11 bases fitting TRBD2. The CDR3 runs 16 residues. After removal of 4 bases from V and 4 bases from J, the junction contained 7 bases not matched to a gene. From germline, CDR1 is LGHNA and CDR2 YNFKEQ. The chain's CDR3 is CASSPLAGGPPDTQYF. DNA for the CDR3: TGTGCCAGCAGCCCGCTAGCGGGGGGCCCCCCAGATACGCAGTATTTT.

This chain uses TRBV19 with TRBJ1-6; D gene ambiguous. The CDR3 runs 15 residues. From germline, CDR1 is LNHDA and CDR2 SQIVND (reference sequence). Trimming took off 1 base at V and 6 bases at J, with 10 bases between the two ends. The CDR3 DNA sequence: TGTGCCAGTAGTATAGTAGCGGGGATTAATTCACCCCTCCACTTT. Translating gives CASSIVAGINSPLHF.

V usage is TRBV5-4 and J usage is TRBJ1-6, with TRBD1 identical over 12 bases. Trimming cost V 3 bases and J 8 bases; bases outside gene matches: 15. Germline assignment: CDR1 SGHNT and CDR2 YYREEE (reference sequence). The CDR3 extends over 19 amino acids. The CDR3 loop reads CASSSPTDTGQGAYSPLHF. CDR3 bases: TGTGCCAGCAGCTCTCCGACTGATACGGGACAGGGGGCTTATTCACCCCTCCACTTT.

This clone is a singleton in its sample. The rearrangement links TRBV7-2 to TRBJ2-7; no clear D. Germline V gene lookup returns CDR1 SGHTA and CDR2 FQGNSA. The V and J ends lost 2 bases and 0 bases respectively, with 5 bases between them. The CDR3 is made up of 13 amino acids. The CDR3 loop reads CASSLPSSYEQYF. CDR3 nucleotides: TGTGCCAGCAGCTTACCTAGCTCCTACGAGCAGTACTTC.

The V and J genes are TRBV2 and TRBJ2-5; TRBD2 aligns across 13 bases. The germline V gene encodes CDR1 SNHLY and CDR2 FYNNEI. The J segment lost 4 bases and the V segment lost 7 bases, leaving 6 bases of the junction unmatched. This CDR3 contains 15 residues. DNA for the CDR3: TGTGCCAGCACCCGGACTAGCGGGGGTTCAGAGACCCAGTACTTC. Its protein product is CASTRTSGGSETQYF.

The chain has TRBV4-3 and TRBJ2-3, with 8 bases identical to TRBD2. The CDR3 runs 17 residues. Per germline, CDR1 LGHNA and CDR2 YSLEER. V dropped 1 base and J dropped 0; count of bases not matched to a gene: 6. The DNA for the CDR3 is TGCGCCAGCAGCCAAGGTTTCGGGGGGGCGAGCACAGATACGCAGTATTTT. It yields the protein CASSQGFGGASTDTQYF.

The chain couples TRBV24-1 to TRBJ2-3; 10 bases are shared with TRBD1. This CDR3 spans 15 amino acids. Germline V gives CDR1 KGHDR, CDR2 SFDVKD. V dropped 5 bases and J dropped 4; count of bases not matched to a gene: 5. CDR3 loop: CATSGGQGNPDTQYF. The CDR3 DNA reads as TGTGCCACCAGTGGGGGACAGGGGAATCCAGATACGCAGTATTTT.

This chain uses TRBV5-6 with TRBJ2-2; perhaps TRBD2 as D (5 bases). Germline loops: CDR1 SGHDT, CDR2 YYEEEE. The ends were cut back, 0 bases at V and 2 bases at J, with 14 bases in the middle. There are 17 residues in the CDR3. CDR3 sequence reads: CASSLGQTRLNTGELFF. The DNA of the CDR3 is TGTGCCAGCAGCTTGGGTCAGACCAGACTAAACACCGGGGAGCTGTTTTTT.

This clone was observed a handful of times. The gene calls are TRBV6-2 or TRBV6-3 and TRBJ2-3; TRBD2 matches at 11 bases. The CDR3 has 17 amino acids. Trimming removed 6 bases from V and 4 bases from J; junction bases left unmatched: 12. The V gene's germline CDR1 is MNHEY and CDR2 SVGEGT. CDR3 in amino acids: CASSPLAGGDIADTQYF. CDR3 in DNA: TGTGCCAGCAGCCCCCTAGCGGGGGGTGATATCGCAGATACGCAGTATTTT.

This chain links TRBV5-1 with TRBJ2-1; 9 nucleotides align to TRBD2. Per germline, CDR1 SGHRS and CDR2 YFSETQ. This CDR3 spans 14 amino acids. V was clipped by 2 bases and J by 8 bases; unmatched bases: 5. The CDR3 protein is CASSFRRGGDEQFF. The CDR3 DNA is TGCGCCAGCAGCTTCCGGCGGGGGGGCGATGAGCAGTTCTTC. Full variable domain (missing parts from reference TRBV5-1 and TRBJ2-1): KAGVTQTPRYLIKTRGQQVTLSCSPISGHRSVSWYQQTPGQGLQFLFEYFSETQRNKGNFPGRFSGRQFSNSRSEMNVSTLELGDSALYLCASSFRRGGDEQFFGPGTRLTVL.

The rearrangement joins TRBV14 to TRBJ2-3; D possibly corresponds to TRBD2 (5 bases). The CDR3 spans 15 residues. V shed 4 bases and J shed 1 base, with 12 bases lying between them. In germline, CDR1 is SGHDN, CDR2 FVKESK. This CDR3 reads CASSPRGSRTDTQYF. For the CDR3, the DNA is TGTGCCAGCAGCCCCCGAGGGAGCCGCACAGATACGCAGTATTTT. The full variable domain, rest sourced from reference TRBV14 and TRBJ2-3, is EAGVTQFPSHSVIEKGQTVTLRCDPISGHDNLYWYRRVMGKEIKFLLHFVKESKQDESGMPNNRFLAERTGGTYSTLKVQPAELEDSGVYFCASSPRGSRTDTQYFGPGTRLTVL.

This chain connects TRBV29-1 to TRBJ1-2, with TRBD1 matching over 12 bases. The CDR3 is made up of 13 amino acids. Losses at the gene ends were 4 bases for V and 8 bases for J; bases not matched to a gene: 5. Germline values: CDR1 SQVTM, CDR2 ANQGSEA. The CDR3 sequence: CSVGGTGGLGYTF. The CDR3 region has the DNA TGCAGCGTTGGGGGGACAGGGGGCTTAGGCTACACCTTC.

This clone was seen once. V usage is TRBV11-2 and J usage is TRBJ2-3; 7 nucleotides agree with TRBD2. J lost 7 bases, V lost 8 bases, and 15 bases had no gene match. The germline CDR1 and CDR2 sequences are SGHAT and FQNNGV. This CDR3 has 15 amino acids. The CDR3 sequence: CASSQSLSGWNTQYF. The CDR3 DNA sequence: TGTGCCAGCTCTCAGAGCCTTAGCGGGTGGAATACGCAGTATTTT.

This clone was found a few times. The chain has TRBV9 and TRBJ1-1; a weak D match, TRBD1 (5 bases). With 0 bases removed from V and 5 bases from J, the gap between germline ends came to 8 bases. CDR3 length: 13 residues. Germline V gene data show CDR1 as SGDLS and CDR2 as YYNGEE. The CDR3 spells CASSVDRQTEAFF. The CDR3 DNA reads TGTGCCAGCAGCGTAGACAGGCAAACTGAAGCTTTCTTT.

The rearrangement joins TRBV5-1 to TRBJ1-3; weak D call: TRBD1 (6 bases). The CDR3 covers 16 residues. The germline CDR1 and CDR2 sequences are SGHRS and YFSETQ. V lost 0 bases and J lost 5, with 15 bases in between. The CDR3 here is CASSLGGAQGRNTIYF. Here the CDR3 DNA reads TGCGCCAGCAGCTTGGGAGGCGCCCAGGGGAGAAACACCATATATTTT.

The chain carries TRBV6-5 and TRBJ1-4; maybe TRBD1 (6 bases). The length of the CDR3 is 14 residues. Per the germline V gene, CDR1 is MNHEY and CDR2 is SVGAGI. Deletions cut 7 bases from V and 5 bases from J, with 14 bases between. In DNA, the CDR3 is TGTGCCAGCACCCAGCGGCAGGGGAATGAAAAACTGTTTTTT. Translated, it gives CASTQRQGNEKLFF.

This clone was counted once. The chain is built from TRBV29-1 and TRBJ1-1, with 8 bases matching TRBD1. The CDR3 contains 14 residues. V was pared by 4 bases and J by 2 bases, with 6 bases of the junction left unmatched. Germline V CDR1 and CDR2: SQVTM, ANQGSEA. CDR3 loop: CSVGTGTGNTEAFF. Written as DNA, the CDR3 is TGCAGCGTTGGAACCGGGACAGGTAACACTGAAGCTTTCTTT.